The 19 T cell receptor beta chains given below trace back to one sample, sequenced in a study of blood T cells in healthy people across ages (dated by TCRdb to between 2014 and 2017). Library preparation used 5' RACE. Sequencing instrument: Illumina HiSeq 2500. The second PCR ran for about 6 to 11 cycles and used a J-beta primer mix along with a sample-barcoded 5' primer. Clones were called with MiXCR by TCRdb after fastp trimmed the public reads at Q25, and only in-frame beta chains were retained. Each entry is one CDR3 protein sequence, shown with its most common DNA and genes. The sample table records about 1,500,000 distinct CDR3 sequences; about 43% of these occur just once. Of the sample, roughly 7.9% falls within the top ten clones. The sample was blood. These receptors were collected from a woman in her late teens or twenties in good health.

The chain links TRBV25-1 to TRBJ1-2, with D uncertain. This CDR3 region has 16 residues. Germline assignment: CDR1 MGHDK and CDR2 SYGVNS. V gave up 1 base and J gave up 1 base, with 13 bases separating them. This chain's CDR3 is CASSELEVWNNYGYTF. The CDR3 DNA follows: TGTGCCAGCAGTGAATTAGAGGTGTGGAATAACTATGGCTACACCTTC.

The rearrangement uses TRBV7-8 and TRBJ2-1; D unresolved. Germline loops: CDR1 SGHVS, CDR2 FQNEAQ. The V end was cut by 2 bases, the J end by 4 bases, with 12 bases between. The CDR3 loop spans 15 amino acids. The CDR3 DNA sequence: TGTGCCAGCAGCTTACAGGCGGCGACTTACAATGAGCAGTTCTTC. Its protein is CASSLQAATYNEQFF.

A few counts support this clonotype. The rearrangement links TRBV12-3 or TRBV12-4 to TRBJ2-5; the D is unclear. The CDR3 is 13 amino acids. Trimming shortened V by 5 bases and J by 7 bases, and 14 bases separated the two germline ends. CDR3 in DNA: TGTGCCAGCAGTACCGGTGGGTTTGCGACCCAGTACTTC. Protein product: CASSTGGFATQYF.

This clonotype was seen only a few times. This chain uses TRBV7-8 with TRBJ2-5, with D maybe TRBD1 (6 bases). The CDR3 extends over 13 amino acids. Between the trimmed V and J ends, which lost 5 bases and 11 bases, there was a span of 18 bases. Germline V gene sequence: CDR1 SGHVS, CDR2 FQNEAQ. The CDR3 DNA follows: TGTGCCAGCAGCCAGGACAGCTACAATGAGCAGTACTTC. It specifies CASSQDSYNEQYF.

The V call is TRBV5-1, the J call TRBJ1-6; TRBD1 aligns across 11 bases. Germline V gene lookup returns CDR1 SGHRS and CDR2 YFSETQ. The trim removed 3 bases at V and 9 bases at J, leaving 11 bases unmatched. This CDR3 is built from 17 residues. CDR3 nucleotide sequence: TGCGCCAGCAGCTCCGCCGGGACAGGGGGAGGAATTTCACCCCTCCACTTT. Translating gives CASSSAGTGGGISPLHF.

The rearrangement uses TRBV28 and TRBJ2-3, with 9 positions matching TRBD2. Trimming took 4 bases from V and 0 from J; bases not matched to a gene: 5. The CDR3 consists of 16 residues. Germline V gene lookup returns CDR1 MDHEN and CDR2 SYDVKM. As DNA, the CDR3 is TGTGCCAGCAGTTATACGGGACTAGCTAGCACAGATACGCAGTATTTT. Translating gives CASSYTGLASTDTQYF.

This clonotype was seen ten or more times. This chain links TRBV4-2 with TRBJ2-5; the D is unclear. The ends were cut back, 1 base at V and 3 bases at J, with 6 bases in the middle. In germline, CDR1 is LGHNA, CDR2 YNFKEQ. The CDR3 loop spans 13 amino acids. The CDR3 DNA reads TGTGCCAGCAGCCAAGTAGAAGAAGAGACCCAGTACTTC. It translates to CASSQVEEETQYF.

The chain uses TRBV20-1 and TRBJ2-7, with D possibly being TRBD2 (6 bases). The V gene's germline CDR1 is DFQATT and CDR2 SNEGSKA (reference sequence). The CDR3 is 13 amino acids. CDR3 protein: CSVLGGKTYEQYF. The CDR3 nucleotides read TGCAGCGTCCTGGGGGGAAAGACCTACGAGCAGTACTTC.

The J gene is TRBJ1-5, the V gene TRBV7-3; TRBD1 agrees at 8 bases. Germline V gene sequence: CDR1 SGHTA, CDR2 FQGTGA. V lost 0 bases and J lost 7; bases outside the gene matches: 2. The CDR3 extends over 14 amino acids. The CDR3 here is CASSLTRGLQPQHF. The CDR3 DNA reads TGTGCCAGCAGCTTAACCAGGGGGCTCCAGCCCCAGCATTTT.

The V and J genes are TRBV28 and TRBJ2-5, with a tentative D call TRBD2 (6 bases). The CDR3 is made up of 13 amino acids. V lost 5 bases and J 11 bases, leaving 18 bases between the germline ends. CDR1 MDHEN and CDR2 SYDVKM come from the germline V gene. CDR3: CASSAHLGREQYF. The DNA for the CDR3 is TGTGCCAGCAGTGCTCATCTAGGTCGGGAGCAGTACTTC.

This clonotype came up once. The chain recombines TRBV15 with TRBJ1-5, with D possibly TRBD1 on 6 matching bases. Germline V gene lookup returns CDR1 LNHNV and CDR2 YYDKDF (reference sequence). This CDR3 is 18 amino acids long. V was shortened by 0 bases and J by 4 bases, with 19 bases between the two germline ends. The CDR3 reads CATSRDILRTATNQPQHF. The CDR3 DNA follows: TGTGCCACCAGCAGAGATATTTTAAGGACAGCGACTAATCAGCCCCAGCATTTT.

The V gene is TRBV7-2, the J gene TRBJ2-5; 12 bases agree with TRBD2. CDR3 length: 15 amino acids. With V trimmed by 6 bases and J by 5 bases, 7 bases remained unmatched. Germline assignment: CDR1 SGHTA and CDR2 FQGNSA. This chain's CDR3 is CASRQLAGGRETQYF. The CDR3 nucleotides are TGTGCCAGCAGACAGCTAGCGGGGGGGCGTGAGACCCAGTACTTC.

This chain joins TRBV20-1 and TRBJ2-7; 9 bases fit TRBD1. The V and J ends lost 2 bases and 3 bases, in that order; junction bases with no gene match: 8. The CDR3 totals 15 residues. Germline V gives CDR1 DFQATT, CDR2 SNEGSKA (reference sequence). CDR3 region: CSARKTGTGFYEQYF. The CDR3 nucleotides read TGCAGTGCTAGAAAGACCGGGACAGGGTTCTACGAGCAGTACTTC.

Here the CDR3 reads CASSGGGYNGNEQFF. In DNA, the CDR3 is TGCGCCAGCAGCGGGGGGGGTTATAATGGAAATGAGCAGTTCTTC. The chain combines TRBV5-1 with TRBJ2-1; 7 positions agree with TRBD2. Germline CDR1 SGHRS, CDR2 YFSETQ. Trimming at V came to 4 bases and at J to 7 bases, leaving 11 bases not matched to a gene. The CDR3 spans 15 residues.

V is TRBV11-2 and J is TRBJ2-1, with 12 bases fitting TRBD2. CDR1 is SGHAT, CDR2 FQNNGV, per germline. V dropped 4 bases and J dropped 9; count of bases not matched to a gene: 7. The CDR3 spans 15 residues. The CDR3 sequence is CASSYTSGGRGEQFF. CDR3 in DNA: TGTGCCAGCAGCTACACTAGCGGGGGGCGCGGTGAGCAGTTCTTC.

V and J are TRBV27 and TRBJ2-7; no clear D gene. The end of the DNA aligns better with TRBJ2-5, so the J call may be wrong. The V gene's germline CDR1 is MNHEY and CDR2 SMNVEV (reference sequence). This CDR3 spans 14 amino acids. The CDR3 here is CASRPEVTPGTQYF. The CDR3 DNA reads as TGTGCCAGCAGACCCGAAGTCACACCAGGGACCCAGTACTTC.

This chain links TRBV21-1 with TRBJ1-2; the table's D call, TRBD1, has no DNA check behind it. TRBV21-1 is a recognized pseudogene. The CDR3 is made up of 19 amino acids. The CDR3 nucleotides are TGTGCCAGCAGCAAGGCCCAGCGTACAGGGGTCACCGCTAACTATGGCTACACCTTC. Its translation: CASSKAQRTGVTANYGYTF.

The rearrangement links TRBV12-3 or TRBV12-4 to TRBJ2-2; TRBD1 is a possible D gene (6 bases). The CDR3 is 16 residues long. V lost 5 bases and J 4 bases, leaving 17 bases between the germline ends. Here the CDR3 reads CASSAKQGTSTGELFF. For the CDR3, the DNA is TGTGCCAGCAGTGCCAAACAGGGAACCTCCACCGGGGAGCTGTTTTTT.

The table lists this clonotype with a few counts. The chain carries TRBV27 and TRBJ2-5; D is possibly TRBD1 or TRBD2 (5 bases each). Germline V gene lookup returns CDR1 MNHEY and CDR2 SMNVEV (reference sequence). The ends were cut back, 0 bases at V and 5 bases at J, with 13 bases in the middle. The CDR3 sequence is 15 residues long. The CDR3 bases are TGTGCCAGCAGTTTATCCGCAGGGACCTCGGAGACCCAGTACTTC. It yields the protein CASSLSAGTSETQYF.